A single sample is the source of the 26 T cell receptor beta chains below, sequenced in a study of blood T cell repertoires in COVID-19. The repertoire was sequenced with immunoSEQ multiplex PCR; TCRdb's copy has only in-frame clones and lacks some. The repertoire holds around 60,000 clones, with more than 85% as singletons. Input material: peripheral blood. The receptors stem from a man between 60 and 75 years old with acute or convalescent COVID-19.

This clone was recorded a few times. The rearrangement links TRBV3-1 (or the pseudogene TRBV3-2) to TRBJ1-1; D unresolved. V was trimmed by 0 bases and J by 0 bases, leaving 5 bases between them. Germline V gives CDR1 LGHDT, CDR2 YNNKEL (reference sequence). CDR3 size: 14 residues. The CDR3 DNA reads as TGTGCCAGCAGCCAAGAAGCGATGAACACTGAAGCTTTCTTT. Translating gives CASSQEAMNTEAFF.

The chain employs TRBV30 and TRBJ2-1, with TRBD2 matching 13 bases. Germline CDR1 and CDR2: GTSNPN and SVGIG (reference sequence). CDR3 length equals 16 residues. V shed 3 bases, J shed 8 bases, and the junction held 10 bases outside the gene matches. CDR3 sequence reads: CAWRAWTSGSLYEQFF. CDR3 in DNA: TGTGCCTGGAGAGCCTGGACTAGCGGGAGTCTGTATGAGCAGTTCTTC.

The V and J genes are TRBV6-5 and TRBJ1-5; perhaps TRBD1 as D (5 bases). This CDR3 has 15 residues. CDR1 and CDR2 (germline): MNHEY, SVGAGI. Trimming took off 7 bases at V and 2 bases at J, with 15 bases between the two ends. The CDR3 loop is CASTAGPQGNQPQHF. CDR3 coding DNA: TGTGCCAGCACGGCGGGACCGCAGGGCAATCAGCCCCAGCATTTT.

The CDR3 DNA is TGTGCCTGGAGTGGAGGACTTGACGGCGATCAGCAGTACTTC. As protein: CAWSGGLDGDQQYF. The rearrangement joins TRBV30 to TRBJ2-7; TRBD2 is a possible D gene (5 bases). The germline CDR1 and CDR2 sequences are GTSNPN and SVGIG (reference sequence). The CDR3 spans 14 residues. The V and J ends lost 1 base and 8 bases respectively, with 18 bases between them.

The CDR3 DNA sequence: TGTGCCAGCAGCGCCCAGGTGGGGAGTGGGCAGGAGACCCAGTACTTC. It translates to CASSAQVGSGQETQYF. V and J are TRBV7-6 and TRBJ2-5; the D gene is possibly TRBD2 (5 bases). Trimming cost V 5 bases and J 5 bases, with 21 bases left between them. Per germline, CDR1 SGHVS and CDR2 FNYEAQ. The CDR3 is 16 residues long.

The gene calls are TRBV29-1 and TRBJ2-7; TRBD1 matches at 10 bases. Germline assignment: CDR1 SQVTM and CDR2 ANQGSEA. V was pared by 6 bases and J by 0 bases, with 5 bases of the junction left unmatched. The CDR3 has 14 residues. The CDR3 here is CSVGGTGASYEQYF. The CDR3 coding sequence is TGCAGCGTCGGCGGGACAGGGGCCTCCTACGAGCAGTACTTC.

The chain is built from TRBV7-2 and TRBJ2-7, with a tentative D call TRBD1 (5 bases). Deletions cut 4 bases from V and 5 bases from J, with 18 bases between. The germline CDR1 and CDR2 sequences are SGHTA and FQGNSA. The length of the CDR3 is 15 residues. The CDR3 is CASSSGQGRSHEQYF. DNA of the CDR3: TGTGCCAGCAGCTCAGGGCAGGGAAGAAGTCACGAGCAGTACTTC.

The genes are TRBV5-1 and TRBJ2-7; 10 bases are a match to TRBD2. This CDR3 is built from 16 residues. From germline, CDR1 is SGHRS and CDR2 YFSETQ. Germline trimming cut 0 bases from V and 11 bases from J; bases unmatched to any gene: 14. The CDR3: CASSLGFRTSGPVEYF. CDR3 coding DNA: TGCGCCAGCAGCTTGGGGTTCAGGACTAGCGGTCCCGTGGAGTACTTC. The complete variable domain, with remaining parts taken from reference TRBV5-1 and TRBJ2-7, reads KAGVTQTPRYLIKTRGQQVTLSCSPISGHRSVSWYQQTPGQGLQFLFEYFSETQRNKGNFPGRFSGRQFSNSRSEMNVSTLELGDSALYLCASSLGFRTSGPVEYFGPGTRLTVT.

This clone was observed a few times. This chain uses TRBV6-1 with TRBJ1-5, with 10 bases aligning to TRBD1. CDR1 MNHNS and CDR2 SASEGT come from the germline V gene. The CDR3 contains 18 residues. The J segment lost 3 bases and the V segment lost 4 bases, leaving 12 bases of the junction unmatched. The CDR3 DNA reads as TGTGCCAGCAGTGTCGAGGGAGGGACAGGGGTCTTCAATCAGCCCCAGCATTTT. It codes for CASSVEGGTGVFNQPQHF.

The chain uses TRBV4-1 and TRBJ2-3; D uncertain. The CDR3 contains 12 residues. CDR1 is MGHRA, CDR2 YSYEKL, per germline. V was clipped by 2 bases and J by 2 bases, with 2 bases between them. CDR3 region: CASSQLTDTQYF. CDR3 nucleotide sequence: TGCGCCAGCAGCCAACTCACAGATACGCAGTATTTT.

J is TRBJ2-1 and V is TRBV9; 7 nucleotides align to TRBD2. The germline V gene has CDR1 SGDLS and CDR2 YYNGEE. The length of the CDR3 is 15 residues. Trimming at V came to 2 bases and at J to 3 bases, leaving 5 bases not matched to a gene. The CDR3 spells CASSVAGANYNEQFF. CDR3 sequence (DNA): TGTGCCAGCAGCGTTGCGGGAGCAAACTACAATGAGCAGTTCTTC.

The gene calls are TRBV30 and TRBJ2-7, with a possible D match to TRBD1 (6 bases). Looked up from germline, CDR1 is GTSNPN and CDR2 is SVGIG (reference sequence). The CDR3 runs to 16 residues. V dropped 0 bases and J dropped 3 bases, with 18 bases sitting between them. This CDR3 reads CAWSVRGRVGGYEQYF. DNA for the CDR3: TGTGCCTGGAGTGTACGGGGTCGTGTAGGGGGCTACGAGCAGTACTTC.

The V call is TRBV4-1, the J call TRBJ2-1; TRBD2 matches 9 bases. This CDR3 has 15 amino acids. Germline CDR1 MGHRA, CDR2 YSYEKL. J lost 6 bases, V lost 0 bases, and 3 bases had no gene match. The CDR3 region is CASSQEKTSGNEQFF. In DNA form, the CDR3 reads TGCGCCAGCAGCCAAGAAAAGACTAGCGGCAATGAGCAGTTCTTC.

The CDR3: CASRRRRGDSSSNQPQHF. The CDR3 bases are TGTGCCAGCAGAAGAAGACGTGGGGACTCATCTAGCAATCAGCCCCAGCATTTT. This chain joins TRBV5-6 and TRBJ1-5; D is possibly TRBD1 (5 bases). The V gene's germline CDR1 is SGHDT and CDR2 YYEEEE. The CDR3 sequence is 18 residues long. V lost 5 bases to trimming and J lost 0 bases, with 21 bases between them.

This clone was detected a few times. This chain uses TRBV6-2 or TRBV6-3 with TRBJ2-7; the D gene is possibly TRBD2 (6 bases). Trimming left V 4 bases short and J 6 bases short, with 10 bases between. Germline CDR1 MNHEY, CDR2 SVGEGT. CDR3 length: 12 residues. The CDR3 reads CASSWSGGEQYF. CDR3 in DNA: TGTGCCAGCAGTTGGTCCGGGGGCGAGCAGTACTTC.

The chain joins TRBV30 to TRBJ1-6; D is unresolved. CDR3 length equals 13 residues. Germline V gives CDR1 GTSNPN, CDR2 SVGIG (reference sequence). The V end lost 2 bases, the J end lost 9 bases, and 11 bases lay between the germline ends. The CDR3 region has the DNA TGTGCCTGGAGTCCAGATCCGGGTTCACCCCTCCACTTT. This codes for CAWSPDPGSPLHF.

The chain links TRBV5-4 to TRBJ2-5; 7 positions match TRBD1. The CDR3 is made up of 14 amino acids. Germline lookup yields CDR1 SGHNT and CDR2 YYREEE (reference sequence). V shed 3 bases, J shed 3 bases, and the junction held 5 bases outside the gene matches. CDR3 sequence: CASSSEGTEETQYF. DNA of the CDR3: TGTGCCAGCAGCTCAGAAGGGACAGAAGAGACCCAGTACTTC.

In DNA form, the CDR3 reads TGTGCCAGCAGTTTATGGGGACTAGCGGGACGGGGTCCCGGGGAGCTGTTTTTT. It yields the protein CASSLWGLAGRGPGELFF. This chain joins TRBV28 and TRBJ2-2; 13 nucleotides align to TRBD2. V was clipped by 0 bases and J by 6 bases; unmatched bases: 7. The CDR3 extends over 18 amino acids. Germline V CDR1 and CDR2: MDHEN, SYDVKM.

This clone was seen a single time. The CDR3 region has the DNA TGTGCCAGTAGTAGCCAGGGGAGGCAAGCGGGAGGTCATGAGCAGTTCTTC. Its protein is CASSSQGRQAGGHEQFF. V usage is TRBV19 and J usage is TRBJ2-1; TRBD2 matches 9 bases. CDR1 is LNHDA and CDR2 is SQIVND in the germline V gene (reference sequence). The CDR3 is made up of 17 amino acids. Trimming cost V 4 bases and J 8 bases; bases outside gene matches: 15.

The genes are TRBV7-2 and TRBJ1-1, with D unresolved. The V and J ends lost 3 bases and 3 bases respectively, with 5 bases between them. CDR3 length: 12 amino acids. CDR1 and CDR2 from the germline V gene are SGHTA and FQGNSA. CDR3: CASSFRDTEAFF. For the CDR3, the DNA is TGTGCCAGCAGCTTTCGGGACACTGAAGCTTTCTTT.

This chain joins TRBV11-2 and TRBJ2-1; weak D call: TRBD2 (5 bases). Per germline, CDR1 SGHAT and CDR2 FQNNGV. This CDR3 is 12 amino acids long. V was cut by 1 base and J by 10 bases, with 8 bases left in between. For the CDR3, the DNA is TGTGCCAGCAGCTTAGCTCAGCGGGAGCAGTTCTTC. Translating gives CASSLAQREQFF.

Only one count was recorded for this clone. CDR3 sequence reads: CASSRTGTNYGYTF. CDR3 DNA sequence: TGTGCCAGCAGCCGGACAGGGACTAACTATGGCTACACCTTC. J is TRBJ1-2 and V is TRBV6-2 or TRBV6-3, with 8 nucleotides matching TRBD1. Germline V gene data show CDR1 as MNHEY and CDR2 as SVGEGT. Germline trimming cut 6 bases from V and 0 bases from J; bases unmatched to any gene: 3. The CDR3 runs 14 residues.

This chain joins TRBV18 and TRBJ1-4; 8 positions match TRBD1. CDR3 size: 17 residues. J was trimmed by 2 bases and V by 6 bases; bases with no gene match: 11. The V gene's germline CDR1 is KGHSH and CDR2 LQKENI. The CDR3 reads CASSKGDRGLTNEKLFF. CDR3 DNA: TGTGCCAGCTCGAAGGGCGACAGGGGACTTACTAATGAAAAACTGTTTTTT.

The CDR3 here is CASSPTGRGNTEAFF. CDR3 in DNA: TGCGCCAGCAGCCCAACAGGGAGAGGAAACACTGAAGCTTTCTTT. The chain is built from TRBV5-1 and TRBJ1-1; TRBD1 is a possible D gene (6 bases). The V end lost 4 bases, the J end lost 2 bases, and 15 bases lay between the germline ends. Germline CDR1 and CDR2: SGHRS and YFSETQ. CDR3 length equals 15 residues.

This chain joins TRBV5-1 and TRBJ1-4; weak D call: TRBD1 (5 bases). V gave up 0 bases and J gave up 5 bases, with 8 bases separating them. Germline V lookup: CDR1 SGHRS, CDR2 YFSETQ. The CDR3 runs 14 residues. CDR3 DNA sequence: TGCGCCAGCAGCTTGGACAGGACCAATGAAAAACTGTTTTTT. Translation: CASSLDRTNEKLFF.

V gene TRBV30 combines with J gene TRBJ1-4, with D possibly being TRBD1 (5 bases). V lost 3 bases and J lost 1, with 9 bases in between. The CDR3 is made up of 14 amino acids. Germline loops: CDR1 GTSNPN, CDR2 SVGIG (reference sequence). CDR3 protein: CAWSQGGTNEKLFF. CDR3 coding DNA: TGTGCCTGGAGCCAGGGAGGAACTAATGAAAAACTGTTTTTT.